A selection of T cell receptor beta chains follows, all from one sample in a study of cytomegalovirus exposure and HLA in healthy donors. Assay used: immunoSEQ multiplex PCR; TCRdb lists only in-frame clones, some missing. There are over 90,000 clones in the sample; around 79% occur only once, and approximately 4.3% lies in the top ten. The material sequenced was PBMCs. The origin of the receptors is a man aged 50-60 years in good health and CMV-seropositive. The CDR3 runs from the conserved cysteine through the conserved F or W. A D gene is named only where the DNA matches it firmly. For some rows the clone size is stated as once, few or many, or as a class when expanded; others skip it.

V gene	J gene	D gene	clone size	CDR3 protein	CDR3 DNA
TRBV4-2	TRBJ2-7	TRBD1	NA	CASSQGTGPYEQYF	TGTGCCAGCAGCCAGGGGACAGGGCCCTACGAGCAGTACTTC
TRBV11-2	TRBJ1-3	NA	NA	CASSSPRHSGNTIYF	TGTGCCAGCAGCTCCCCCCGACACTCTGGAAACACCATATATTTT
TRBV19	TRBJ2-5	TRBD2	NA	CASSIRTSGQLQETQYF	TGTGCCAGTAGTATCAGGACTAGCGGACAATTACAAGAGACCCAGTACTTC
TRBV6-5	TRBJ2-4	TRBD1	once	CASSSDRGGIQYF	TGTGCCAGCAGTTCTGACAGGGGCGGCATTCAGTACTTC
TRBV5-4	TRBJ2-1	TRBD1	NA	CASSKGQGNGNEQFF	TGTGCCAGCAGCAAGGGACAGGGGAACGGCAATGAGCAGTTCTTC
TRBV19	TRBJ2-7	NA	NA	CASSMDGVQQYF	TGTGCCAGTAGTATGGACGGGGTCCAGCAGTACTTC
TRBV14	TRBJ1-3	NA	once	CASSHRGSSGNTIYF	TGTGCCAGCAGCCACCGGGGGAGCTCTGGAAACACCATATATTTT
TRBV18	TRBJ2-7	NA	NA	CASSPPTETRSSEQYF	TGTGCCAGCTCACCACCAACAGAGACTAGGAGTTCCGAGCAGTACTTC
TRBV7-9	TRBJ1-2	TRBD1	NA	CSSSPGRGQSNYGYTF	TGTTCCAGCAGCCCCGGCCGGGGACAGAGTAACTATGGCTACACCTTC
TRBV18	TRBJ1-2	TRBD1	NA	CASSPPGQGRYGYTF	TGTGCCAGCTCACCCCCCGGACAGGGACGGTATGGCTACACCTTC
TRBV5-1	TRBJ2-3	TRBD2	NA	CASSLVGGATDTQYF	TGCGCCAGCAGCTTGGTCGGGGGGGCAACAGATACGCAGTATTTT
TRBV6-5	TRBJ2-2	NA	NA	CASSESETGELFF	TGTGCCAGCAGTGAATCGGAGACCGGGGAGCTGTTTTTT
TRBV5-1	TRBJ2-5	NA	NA	CASSPGASAQETQYF	TGCGCCAGCAGCCCTGGAGCTAGCGCACAAGAGACCCAGTACTTC
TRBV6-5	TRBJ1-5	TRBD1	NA	CASKGASNQPQHF	TGTGCCAGCAAGGGGGCTAGCAATCAGCCCCAGCATTTT
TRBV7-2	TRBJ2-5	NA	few	CASSLGREGKFPWGTQYF	TGTGCCAGCAGCTTAGGCCGAGAGGGTAAGTTCCCTTGGGGGACCCAGTACTTC
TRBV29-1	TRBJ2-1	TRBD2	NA	CSVAASGTSSYNEQFF	TGCAGCGTTGCGGCGAGCGGGACTAGCTCCTACAATGAGCAGTTCTTC
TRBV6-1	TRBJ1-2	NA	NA	CASTLGQFSNYGYTF	TGTGCCAGCACACTAGGACAGTTTTCTAACTATGGCTACACCTTC
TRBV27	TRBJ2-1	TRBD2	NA	CASRLAASSYNEQFF	TGTGCCAGCCGACTAGCCGCTAGCTCCTACAATGAGCAGTTCTTC
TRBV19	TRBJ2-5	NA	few	CASSPDSAETQYF	TGTGCCAGTAGTCCGGACAGTGCGGAGACCCAGTACTTC
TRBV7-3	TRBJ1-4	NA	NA	CASSLGRVGEKLFF	TGTGCCAGCAGCCTAGGCAGGGTCGGAGAAAAACTGTTTTTT
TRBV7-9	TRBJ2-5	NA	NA	CASSWVGDRKQETQYF	TGTGCCAGCAGCTGGGTGGGTGACAGAAAACAAGAGACCCAGTACTTC
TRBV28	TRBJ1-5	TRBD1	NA	CASRFRDRVAQPQHF	TGTGCCAGCAGGTTCCGGGACAGGGTTGCCCAGCCCCAGCATTTT
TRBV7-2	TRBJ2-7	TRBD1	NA	CASSPYPGQGTYEQYF	TGTGCCAGCAGCCCCTACCCGGGACAGGGGACCTACGAGCAGTACTTC
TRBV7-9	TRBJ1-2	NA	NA	CAIPGGSNYGYTF	TGTGCCATTCCCGGGGGATCTAACTATGGCTACACCTTC
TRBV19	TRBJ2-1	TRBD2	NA	CASSNSGGVDEQFF	TGTGCCAGTAGTAATAGCGGGGGGGTCGATGAGCAGTTCTTC
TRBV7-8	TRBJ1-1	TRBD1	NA	CASSLGRGRTEAFF	TGTGCCAGCAGCTTAGGAAGGGGGCGCACTGAAGCTTTCTTT
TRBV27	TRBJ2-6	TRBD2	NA	CASSLVGGRVLGANVLTF	TGTGCCAGCAGTTTAGTTGGGGGGAGGGTTCTCGGGGCCAACGTCCTGACTTTC
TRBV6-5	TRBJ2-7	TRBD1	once	CASRRTGLDRDEQYF	TGTGCCAGCCGGCGGACAGGGCTCGACCGGGACGAGCAGTACTTC
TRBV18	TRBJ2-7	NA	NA	CASSLEEGLEQYF	TGTGCCAGCTCGCTTGAAGAGGGCCTCGAGCAGTACTTC
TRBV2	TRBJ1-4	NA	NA	CASSELVPGKSDNREKLFF	TGTGCCAGCAGTGAATTGGTTCCGGGGAAATCAGATAACCGTGAAAAACTGTTTTTT